This TCR beta chain was identified in a study of blood T cell repertoires in COVID-19. Study at large: PBMCs, B-cell-depleted T cells, or T cells were the source of the cDNA or gDNA that made up the material.

In the authors' workflow: Researchers report that nucleated cell counts were estimated from reference gene primer amplification. Using immunoSEQ multiplex PCR, the repertoire was profiled, and TCRdb retains in-frame clones only, with some absent. For V, J and clone size, that table is used; D and trimming come from the DNA. Of tens of thousands of clones in the sample, about four fifths were seen once. This CDR3 is 15 amino acids long. The chain has TRBV7-5 and TRBJ1-1; TRBD1, the D gene given by the table, was not confirmed from the DNA. TRBV7-5 has pseudogene status. Sequenced sample: peripheral blood. The TCR comes from a human donor in a cohort sampled during active COVID-19. The CDR3 sequence: CARSRKQGRGTEAFF. The CDR3 bases are TGTGCCAGAAGCCGAAAACAGGGAAGAGGCACTGAAGCTTTCTTT.